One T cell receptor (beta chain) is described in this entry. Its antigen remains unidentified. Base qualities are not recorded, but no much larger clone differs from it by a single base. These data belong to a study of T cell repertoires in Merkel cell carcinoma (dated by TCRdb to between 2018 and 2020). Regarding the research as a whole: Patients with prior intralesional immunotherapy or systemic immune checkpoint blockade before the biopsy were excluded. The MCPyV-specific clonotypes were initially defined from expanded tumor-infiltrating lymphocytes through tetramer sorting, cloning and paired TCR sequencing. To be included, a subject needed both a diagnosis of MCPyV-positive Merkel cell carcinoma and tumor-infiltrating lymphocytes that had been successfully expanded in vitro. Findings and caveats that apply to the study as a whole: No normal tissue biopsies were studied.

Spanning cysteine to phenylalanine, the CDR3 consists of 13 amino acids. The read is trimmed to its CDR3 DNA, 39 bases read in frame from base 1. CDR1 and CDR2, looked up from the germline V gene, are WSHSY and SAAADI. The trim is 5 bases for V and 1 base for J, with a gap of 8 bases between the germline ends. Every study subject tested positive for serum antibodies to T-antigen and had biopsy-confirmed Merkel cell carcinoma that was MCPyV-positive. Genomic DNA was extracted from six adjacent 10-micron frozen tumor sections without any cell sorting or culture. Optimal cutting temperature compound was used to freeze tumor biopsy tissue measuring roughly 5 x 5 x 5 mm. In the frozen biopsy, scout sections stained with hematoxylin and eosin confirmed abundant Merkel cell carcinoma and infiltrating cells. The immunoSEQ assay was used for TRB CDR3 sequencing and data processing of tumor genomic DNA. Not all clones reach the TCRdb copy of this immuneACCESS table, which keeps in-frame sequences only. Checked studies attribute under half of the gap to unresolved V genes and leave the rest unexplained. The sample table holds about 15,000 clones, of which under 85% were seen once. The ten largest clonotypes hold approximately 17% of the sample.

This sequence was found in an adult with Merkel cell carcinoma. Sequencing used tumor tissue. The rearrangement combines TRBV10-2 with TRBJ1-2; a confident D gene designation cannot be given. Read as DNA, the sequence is TGCGCCAGCAGTACCAGCGGTAACTATGGCTACACCTTC. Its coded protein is CASSTSGNYGYTF.